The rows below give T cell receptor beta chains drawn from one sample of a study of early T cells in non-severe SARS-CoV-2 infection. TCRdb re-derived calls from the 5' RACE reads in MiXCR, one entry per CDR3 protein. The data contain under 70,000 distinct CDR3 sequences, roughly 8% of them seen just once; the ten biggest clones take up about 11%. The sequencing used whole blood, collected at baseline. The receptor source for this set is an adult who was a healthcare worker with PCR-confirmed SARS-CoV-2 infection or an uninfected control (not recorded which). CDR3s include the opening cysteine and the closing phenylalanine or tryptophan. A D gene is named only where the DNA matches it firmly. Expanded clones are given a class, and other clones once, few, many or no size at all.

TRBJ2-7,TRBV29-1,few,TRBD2,TGCAGCGTTGAAAGTCCAGCGGGAGGGCTGTCCGAGCAGTACTTC,CSVESPAGGLSEQYF
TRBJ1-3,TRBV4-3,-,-,TGCGCCAGCAGCCAAGCAAGTCAGCGTGGAAACACCATATATTTT,CASSQASQRGNTIYF
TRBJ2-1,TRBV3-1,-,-,TGTGCCAGCAGCCAAGTCTCAACCGAGCAGTTCTTC,CASSQVSTEQFF
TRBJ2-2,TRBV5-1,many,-,TGCGCCAGCAGCTTGGACGGTTCGAACACCGGGGAGCTGTTTTTT,CASSLDGSNTGELFF
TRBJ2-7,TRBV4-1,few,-,TGCGCCAGCAGCCAAGGCGCCGGGACTCAGTACTTC,CASSQGAGTQYF
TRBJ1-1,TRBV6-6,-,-,TGTGCCGCTGCTAGGGGCGCGTACCCTGAAGCTTTCTTT,CAAARGAYPEAFF
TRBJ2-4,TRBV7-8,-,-,TGTGCCAGCAGCTTCCGACTGGGATTAGCCAAAAACATTCAGTACTTC,CASSFRLGLAKNIQYF
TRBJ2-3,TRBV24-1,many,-,TGTGCCACCAGTGATTTTTGGGGTGGAGCAGATACGCAGTATTTT,CATSDFWGGADTQYF
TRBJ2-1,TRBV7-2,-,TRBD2,TGTGCCAGCAGGATAGCGGGAGGGCCCTACAATGAGCAGTTCTTC,CASRIAGGPYNEQFF
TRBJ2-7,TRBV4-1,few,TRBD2,TGCGCCAGCAGCCAAGATAGCGGGATTTACTACGAGCAGTACTTC,CASSQDSGIYYEQYF
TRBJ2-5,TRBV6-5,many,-,TGTGCCAGCAGTTACTCGATCTTAAGGTCCGGAGAGACCCAGTACTTC,CASSYSILRSGETQYF
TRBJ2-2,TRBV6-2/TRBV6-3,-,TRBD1,TGTGCCAGCCGAAGGACAGGAGAAAGGAACACCGGGGAGCTGTTTTTT,CASRRTGERNTGELFF
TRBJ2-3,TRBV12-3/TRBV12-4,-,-,TGTGCCAGCAGTTTAGCCCCCCCTAGCCGAAGGGAAGATACGCAGTATTTT,CASSLAPPSRREDTQYF
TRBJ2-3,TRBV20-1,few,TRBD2,TGCAGTGCTAGACTCCGGGAGGGAGATACGCAGTATTTT,CSARLREGDTQYF
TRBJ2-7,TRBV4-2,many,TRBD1,TGTGCCAGCAGCCAAGAAGGGACAGGGCGCGGCGAGCAGTACTTC,CASSQEGTGRGEQYF
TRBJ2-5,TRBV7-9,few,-,TGTGCCAGCAGCCGTAGCAGGGGAACAGAGACCCAGTACTTC,CASSRSRGTETQYF
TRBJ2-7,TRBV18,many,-,TGTGCCAGCTCACACTCGGAGGGATGGTCCTACGAGCAGTACTTC,CASSHSEGWSYEQYF
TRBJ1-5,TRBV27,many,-,TGTGCCAGCAGTTTAACCCCGAGGAGCAATCAGCCCCAGCATTTT,CASSLTPRSNQPQHF
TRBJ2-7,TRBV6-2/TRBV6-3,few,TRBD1,TGTGCCAGCACCCCCTGGACAGGGGGGATCAGCGAGCAGTACTTC,CASTPWTGGISEQYF
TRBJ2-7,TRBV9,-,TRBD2,TGTGCCAGCAGCGCGAGGAGCGGGGATATCTACGAGCAGTACTTC,CASSARSGDIYEQYF
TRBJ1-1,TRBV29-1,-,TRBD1,TGCAGCGCCCAGGGACAGGGGCCAAACACTGAAGCTTTCTTT,CSAQGQGPNTEAFF
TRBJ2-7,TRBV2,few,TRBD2,TGTGCCAGCACAGTCGGACTAGCGGGACCCTACGAGCAGTACTTC,CASTVGLAGPYEQYF
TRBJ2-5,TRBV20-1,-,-,TGCAGTGCTAGAGACCCGGGGGCTTGGGAGACCCAGTACTTC,CSARDPGAWETQYF
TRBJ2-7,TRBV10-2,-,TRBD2,TGCGCCAGCAGTGACTTGGCGGGAGTCGTCTACGAGCAGTACTTC,CASSDLAGVVYEQYF
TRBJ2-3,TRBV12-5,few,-,TGTGCTAGTGGTTTTAAGGGGCTTAACACAGATACGCAGTATTTT,CASGFKGLNTDTQYF
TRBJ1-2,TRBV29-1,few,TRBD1,TGCAGCGTAGGACAGGGTGAATCTTCTGGCTACACCTTC,CSVGQGESSGYTF
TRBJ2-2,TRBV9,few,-,TGTGCCAGCAGCGTAGCGGGACAGAACACCGGGGAGCTGTTTTTT,CASSVAGQNTGELFF
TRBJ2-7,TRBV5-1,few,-,TGCGCCAGCAGCTTGAGGGTTGACTACGAGCAGTACTTC,CASSLRVDYEQYF